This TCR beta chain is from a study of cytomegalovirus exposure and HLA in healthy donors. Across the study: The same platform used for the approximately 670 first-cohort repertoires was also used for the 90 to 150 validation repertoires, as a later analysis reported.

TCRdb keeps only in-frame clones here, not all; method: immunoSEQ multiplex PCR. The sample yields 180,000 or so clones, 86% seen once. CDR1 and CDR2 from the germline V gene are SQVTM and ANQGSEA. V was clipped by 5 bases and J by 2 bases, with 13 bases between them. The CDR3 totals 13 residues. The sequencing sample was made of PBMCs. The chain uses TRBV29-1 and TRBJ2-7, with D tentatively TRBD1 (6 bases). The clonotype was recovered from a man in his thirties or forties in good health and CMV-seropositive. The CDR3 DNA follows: TGCAGCGTTACAGGACAGTCCCCCTACGAGCAGTACTTC. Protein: CSVTGQSPYEQYF.